This T cell receptor (beta chain) is from a study of identical twins. The sample holds a few counts of this clonotype. As yet, its antigen is unknown. Between the trimmed V and J ends, which lost 1 base and 0 bases, there was a span of 10 bases. CDR3 length: 17 amino acids. The germline V gene has CDR1 LGHNA and CDR2 YNFKEQ. Regarding the study as a whole: Sharing of beta out-of-frame sequences by twins showed a weaker excess. Those out-of-frame alpha sequences shared by twins showed an excess of low generation probability.

Unique molecular identifiers were present on the cDNA, which also gained a universal primer site by template switching. MiXCR, run by TCRdb on the 5' RACE reads, gives a single entry per CDR3 protein. The sample has 1.5 million or so distinct CDR3 sequences; about 32% are singletons. The sequenced material came from cord blood. This TCR was recovered from a newborn girl in good health. This chain connects TRBV4-2 to TRBJ1-6; D not certain. As DNA, the CDR3 is TGTGCCAGCAGCCAAGGTCCCCTGAGCTCCTATAATTCACCCCTCCACTTT. It encodes CASSQGPLSSYNSPLHF.